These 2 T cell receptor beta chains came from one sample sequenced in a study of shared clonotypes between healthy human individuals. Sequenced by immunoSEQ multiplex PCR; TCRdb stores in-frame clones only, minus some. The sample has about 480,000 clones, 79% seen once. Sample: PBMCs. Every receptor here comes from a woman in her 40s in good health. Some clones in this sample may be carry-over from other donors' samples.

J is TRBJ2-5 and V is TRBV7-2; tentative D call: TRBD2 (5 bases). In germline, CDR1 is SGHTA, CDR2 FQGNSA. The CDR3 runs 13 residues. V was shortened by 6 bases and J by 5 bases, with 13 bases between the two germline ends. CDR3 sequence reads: CASSGGLGETQYF. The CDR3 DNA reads TGTGCCAGCAGTGGAGGCCTCGGGGAGACCCAGTACTTC.

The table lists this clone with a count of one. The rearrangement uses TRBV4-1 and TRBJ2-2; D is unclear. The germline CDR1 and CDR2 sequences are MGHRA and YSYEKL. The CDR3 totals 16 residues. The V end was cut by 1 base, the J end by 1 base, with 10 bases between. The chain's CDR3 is CASSQVGTVNTGELFF. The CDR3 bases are TGCGCCAGCAGCCAAGTTGGCACGGTGAACACCGGGGAGCTGTTTTTT.